A few counts support the clone carrying this TCR beta chain. Amplification of TCR beta CDR3 regions used RNA as the template. In the first-round RT-PCR of the TCR CDR3, the HTBI primer set was used. TCRdb re-analysed the multiplex PCR reads in MiXCR, keeping a single row per CDR3 protein. The sample has about 210,000 distinct CDR3 sequences, approximately 17% seen once. The sample belongs to a study of T cells in Graves' hyperthyroidism and ophthalmopathy. From germline, CDR1 is DFQATT and CDR2 SNEGSKA (reference sequence). The CDR3 is 15 amino acids. V was clipped by 0 bases and J by 4 bases; unmatched bases: 6. Criteria for exclusion of patients were uncontrolled infection, other autoimmune disease, pregnancy or lactation. The PBMCs studied were ones that came from 8 to 10 ml fresh peripheral blood.

This rearrangement joins TRBV20-1 to TRBJ1-5; TRBD1 aligns across 7 bases. The sequenced sample consisted of blood. The TCR sequence derives from a man between 50 and 59 years old with Graves' hyperthyroidism. For the CDR3, the DNA is TGCAGTGCTAGAGACCGACAGGGATGGAATCAGCCCCAGCATTTT. This codes for CSARDRQGWNQPQHF.